The 12 T cell receptor beta chains presented below share a single source sample, sequenced in a study of OX40 agonist ivuxolimab in advanced cancers. Here immunoSEQ multiplex PCR was the method, and the copy in TCRdb shows in-frame clones only, minus some. This sample carries approximately 60,000 clones, 75% to 95% of them seen once, and the ten largest clones take less than 6%. The source material was CD4+ or CD8+ T cells sorted from blood, sampled in a trial of the OX40 agonist ivuxolimab. Receptor source: an adult with an advanced solid tumor such as melanoma, head and neck, liver or kidney cancer.

The V gene is TRBV6-6, the J gene TRBJ1-5; 8 positions match TRBD1. V shed 5 bases and J 2 bases; nucleotides not matched to a gene: 5. Germline CDR1 and CDR2: MNHNY and SVGAGI (reference sequence). There are 15 residues in the CDR3. CDR3 coding DNA: TGTGCCAGCAGTGGTCAGGGGGCGGGCAATCAGCCCCAGCATTTT. This sequence encodes CASSGQGAGNQPQHF.

The rearrangement uses TRBV5-1 and TRBJ2-5; TRBD1 aligns across 8 bases. This CDR3 has 18 residues. J gave up 4 bases and V 1 base, and 15 bases lay outside the gene matches. CDR1 and CDR2 from the germline V gene are SGHRS and YFSETQ. The DNA of the CDR3 is TGCGCCAGCAGCTTGAGCGGACCACACAGGGGGTTAGGAGAGACCCAGTACTTC. This encodes CASSLSGPHRGLGETQYF.

The chain combines TRBV28 with TRBJ1-5; D gene uncertain. Germline CDR1 reads MDHEN; CDR2 reads SYDVKM. V lost 4 bases and J 4 bases, leaving 17 bases between the germline ends. This CDR3 is 16 amino acids long. The DNA for the CDR3 is TGTGCCAGCAGTTCCTCCGGGCTATCACGGAATCAGCCCCAGCATTTT. Translation: CASSSSGLSRNQPQHF.

The gene calls are TRBV19 and TRBJ2-5, with a tentative D call TRBD2 (5 bases). Germline assignment: CDR1 LNHDA and CDR2 SQIVND (reference sequence). The CDR3 has 14 amino acids. Trimming cost V 5 bases and J 1 base, with 11 bases left between them. The CDR3 DNA reads TGTGCCAGTAGTGAACCCCGGGGCCAAGAGACCCAGTACTTC. Translated, it gives CASSEPRGQETQYF.

The chain uses TRBV18 and TRBJ1-3, with 11 bases lining up with TRBD1. Germline V CDR1 and CDR2: KGHSH, LQKENI. This CDR3 has 14 residues. V lost 9 bases and J lost 4; bases outside the gene matches: 5. The CDR3 loop is CASSGQGDGNTIYF. The CDR3, as DNA: TGTGCCAGTTCGGGACAGGGGGACGGAAACACCATATATTTT.

This rearrangement joins TRBV2 to TRBJ2-5; weak D call: TRBD1 (6 bases). Germline-derived CDR1 and CDR2 are SNHLY and FYNNEI. CDR3 length: 14 residues. V was shortened by 1 base and J by 4 bases, with 10 bases between the two germline ends. Here the CDR3 reads CASSEEVRGETQYF. DNA for the CDR3: TGTGCCAGCAGTGAAGAGGTCAGGGGAGAGACCCAGTACTTC.

V and J are TRBV7-2 and TRBJ2-5; the match to TRBD2 covers 8 bases. J lost 5 bases, V lost 3 bases, and 5 bases had no gene match. This CDR3 spans 14 amino acids. Germline V gene data show CDR1 as SGHTA and CDR2 as FQGNSA. The chain's CDR3 is CASSFIAGIETQYF. For the CDR3, the DNA is TGTGCCAGCAGCTTCATAGCGGGAATCGAGACCCAGTACTTC.

CDR3 sequence reads: CASSLGGFVPAGGDEQFF. CDR3 coding DNA: TGTGCCAGCAGCTTGGGGGGTTTTGTACCGGCGGGAGGCGATGAGCAGTTCTTC. The chain is built from TRBV11-1 and TRBJ2-1; 8 nucleotides line up with TRBD2. The CDR3 is 18 residues long. The ends lost 3 bases at V and 8 bases at J; junction bases unmatched: 18. The germline CDR1 and CDR2 sequences are SGHAT and FQDESV (reference sequence).

This chain connects TRBV11-1 to TRBJ1-2; TRBD1 matches at 7 bases. After removal of 1 base from V and 4 bases from J, the junction contained 3 bases not matched to a gene. Germline V gives CDR1 SGHAT, CDR2 FQDESV (reference sequence). This CDR3 spans 14 amino acids. The CDR3 spells CASSLGQGSYGYTF. CDR3 nucleotides: TGTGCCAGCAGCTTAGGACAGGGAAGCTATGGCTACACCTTC.

The chain uses TRBV2 and TRBJ2-1; D remains ambiguous. Germline CDR1 SNHLY, CDR2 FYNNEI. The CDR3 has 13 amino acids. Trimming took off 8 bases at V and 6 bases at J, with 14 bases between the two ends. DNA of the CDR3: TGTGCCAGCCTCCTCCAAGTCGGCAATGAGCAGTTCTTC. The encoded protein is CASLLQVGNEQFF.

This clone was counted a single time. The genes are TRBV10-3 and TRBJ2-5; weak D call: TRBD1 (6 bases). The V end was cut by 3 bases, the J end by 1 base, with 9 bases between. The V gene's germline CDR1 is ENHRY and CDR2 SYGVKD. The CDR3 length is 14 residues. CDR3 in amino acids: CAISERQVQETQYF. The CDR3 DNA reads as TGTGCCATCAGTGAAAGACAGGTCCAAGAGACCCAGTACTTC.

The chain employs TRBV19 and TRBJ2-4; D assignment may be TRBD1 or TRBD2 (5 bases each). The germline V gene has CDR1 LNHDA and CDR2 SQIVND (reference sequence). Trimming left V 2 bases short and J 13 bases short, with 21 bases between. There are 15 residues in the CDR3. The CDR3 coding sequence is TGTGCCAGTAGTATACAGAAGGCAGGGACCGCTGGCCAGTACTTC. Translation: CASSIQKAGTAGQYF.